The next 22 T cell receptor beta chains were all read from a single sample in a study of T-cell memory formation after mild COVID-19. TCRdb ran MiXCR on the 5' RACE reads and lists one entry per CDR3 protein. The repertoire consists of a few hundred thousand distinct CDR3 sequences, with about 16% occurring once and the leading ten covering about a fifth. The specimen was PBMCs or a T cell subset sorted from them (not recorded which). Receptor source: a man between 18 and 35 years old who had mild COVID-19 (a few samples of this study predate the infection). Cell type and time point are not known.

Here the CDR3 reads CSVRTTSVNEQFF. CDR3 DNA: TGCAGCGTCCGGACCACTTCGGTTAATGAGCAGTTCTTC. This sequence joins TRBV29-1 and TRBJ2-1, with unresolved D. This CDR3 comprises 13 residues. CDR1 and CDR2 (germline): SQVTM, ANQGSEA. The V and J ends lost 6 bases and 7 bases respectively, with 16 bases between them.

This chain uses TRBV2 with TRBJ1-4; D is unresolved. Trimming took off 3 bases at V and 3 bases at J, with 17 bases between the two ends. Germline-derived CDR1 and CDR2 are SNHLY and FYNNEI. The CDR3 spans 17 residues. CDR3 in amino acids: CASSEGSAWSPNEKLFF. CDR3 DNA sequence: TGTGCCAGCAGTGAGGGATCCGCGTGGTCGCCTAATGAAAAACTGTTTTTT.

The rearrangement uses TRBV6-5 and TRBJ2-5; 12 nucleotides match TRBD1. Trimming cost V 6 bases and J 2 bases; bases outside gene matches: 7. The length of the CDR3 is 16 residues. Germline V lookup: CDR1 MNHEY, CDR2 SVGAGI. Written as DNA, the CDR3 is TGTGCCAGCAGCCGGGACAGGGGGCCTCGGCAAGAGACCCAGTACTTC. It translates to CASSRDRGPRQETQYF.

J is TRBJ2-5 and V is TRBV27; no firm D call. CDR1 is MNHEY, CDR2 SMNVEV, per germline (reference sequence). The CDR3 covers 10 residues. With 10 bases removed from V and 0 bases from J, the gap between germline ends came to 3 bases. The CDR3 nucleotides are TGTGCCACCGACCAAGAGACCCAGTACTTC. As protein: CATDQETQYF.

This clonotype came up a few times. The rearrangement links TRBV27 to TRBJ2-3; weak D call: TRBD2 (5 bases). CDR1 is MNHEY, CDR2 SMNVEV, per germline (reference sequence). CDR3 length: 13 residues. Trimming cost V 4 bases and J 4 bases, with 9 bases left between them. CDR3 sequence (DNA): TGTGCCAGCAGTTGGCGGGCCCCAGATACGCAGTATTTT. It yields the protein CASSWRAPDTQYF.

The chain has TRBV12-3 or TRBV12-4 and TRBJ1-2; D not resolved. The CDR3 extends over 14 amino acids. V lost 2 bases and J 4 bases, leaving 11 bases between the germline ends. The CDR3 loop is CASSLRPLSYGYTF. CDR3 nucleotide sequence: TGTGCCAGCAGTTTAAGGCCGTTATCCTATGGCTACACCTTC.

The CDR3 DNA reads as TGTGCCAGCAGCCAAGGGGGCCCAGGGCGGGAGACCCAGTACTTC. It translates to CASSQGGPGRETQYF. This sequence joins TRBV4-2 and TRBJ2-5; weak D call: TRBD1 (5 bases). CDR1 and CDR2 (germline): LGHNA, YNFKEQ. V lost 1 base and J lost 5, with 14 bases in between. The CDR3 is 15 amino acids.

The chain combines TRBV7-9 with TRBJ2-7; no definite D call. Trimming stripped 4 bases from V and 0 bases from J, with 7 bases between. The germline CDR1 and CDR2 sequences are SEHNR and FQNEAQ (reference sequence). The CDR3 runs to 13 residues. This chain's CDR3 is CASSSRISYEQYF. CDR3 nucleotide sequence: TGTGCCAGCAGCTCACGAATCTCCTACGAGCAGTACTTC.

A few counts support this clonotype. The chain combines TRBV25-1 with TRBJ2-5; TRBD2 matches 7 bases. The CDR3 runs 16 residues. The trim removed 3 bases at V and 5 bases at J, leaving 12 bases unmatched. Germline V gene data show CDR1 as MGHDK and CDR2 as SYGVNS. CDR3 region: CASSEESGAPSETQYF. The DNA for the CDR3 is TGTGCCAGCAGTGAGGAAAGCGGGGCACCCTCGGAGACCCAGTACTTC.

This clonotype was counted between two and nine times. J is TRBJ2-1 and V is TRBV29-1; 8 bases are a match to TRBD1. The ends lost 6 bases at V and 0 bases at J; junction bases unmatched: 7. The germline V gene encodes CDR1 SQVTM and CDR2 ANQGSEA. The CDR3 extends over 15 amino acids. The CDR3 loop is CSVAQGASSYNEQFF. In nucleotides, the CDR3 is TGCAGCGTGGCCCAGGGGGCAAGCTCCTACAATGAGCAGTTCTTC.

This clonotype was counted between two and nine times. This chain joins TRBV5-5 and TRBJ1-2; D gene uncertain. CDR1 is SGHKS and CDR2 is YYEKEE in the germline V gene (reference sequence). Trimming removed 2 bases from V and 3 bases from J, with 5 bases in between. The CDR3 length is 12 residues. The CDR3 sequence: CASSFDDYGYTF. The DNA of the CDR3 is TGTGCCAGCAGCTTTGACGACTATGGCTACACCTTC.

Here the CDR3 reads CASSDVVGSTDTQYF. The CDR3 DNA reads as TGTGCCAGCAGTGACGTCGTCGGAAGCACAGATACGCAGTATTTT. The chain couples TRBV2 to TRBJ2-3; D is undetermined. V was trimmed by 3 bases and J by 0 bases, leaving 10 bases between them. This CDR3 spans 15 amino acids. CDR1 is SNHLY, CDR2 FYNNEI, per germline.

V gene TRBV4-1 combines with J gene TRBJ1-2, with TRBD1 identical over 7 bases. This CDR3 region has 16 residues. Germline CDR1 reads MGHRA; CDR2 reads YSYEKL. V lost 1 base and J lost 2; bases outside the gene matches: 7. CDR3 loop: CASSQAGTVLNYGYTF. The CDR3 region has the DNA TGCGCCAGCAGCCAAGCCGGGACAGTACTAAACTATGGCTACACCTTC.

This rearrangement joins TRBV7-2 to TRBJ2-5; D is unclear. CDR3 length equals 13 residues. Trimming left V 5 bases short and J 11 bases short, with 18 bases between. Looked up from germline, CDR1 is SGHTA and CDR2 is FQGNSA. In DNA form, the CDR3 reads TGTGCCAGCAGCCCCAATGGGTTCGTAGCACAGTACTTC. This encodes CASSPNGFVAQYF. The variable domain in full, completed from reference TRBV7-2 and TRBJ2-5, reads GAGVSQSPSNKVTEKGKDVELRCDPISGHTALYWYRQSLGQGLEFLIYFQGNSAPDKSGLPSDRFSAERTGGSVSTLTIQRTQQEDSAVYLCASSPNGFVAQYFGPGTRLLVL.

This chain links TRBV7-6 with TRBJ2-3; tentative D call: TRBD1 (6 bases). V gave up 5 bases and J gave up 0 bases, with 15 bases separating them. This CDR3 is 16 amino acids long. CDR1 SGHVS and CDR2 FNYEAQ come from the germline V gene. Here the CDR3 reads CASSLSGESSTDTQYF. The CDR3 DNA follows: TGTGCCAGCAGCCTCTCAGGGGAATCTAGCACAGATACGCAGTATTTT.

This clonotype has just a few counts. The rearrangement joins TRBV4-1 to TRBJ2-7, with TRBD1 as a possible D gene (5 bases). The CDR3 consists of 14 residues. Trimming cost V 5 bases and J 0 bases, with 11 bases left between them. Germline V gene sequence: CDR1 MGHRA, CDR2 YSYEKL. This CDR3 reads CASSASTASYEQYF. Here the CDR3 DNA reads TGCGCCAGCAGCGCTTCGACAGCCTCCTACGAGCAGTACTTC.

This clonotype was detected a few times. This rearrangement joins TRBV7-3 to TRBJ2-1; 8 nucleotides line up with TRBD2. The CDR3 consists of 13 residues. Per the germline V gene, CDR1 is SGHTA and CDR2 is FQGTGA. With V trimmed by 4 bases and J by 8 bases, 4 bases remained unmatched. The CDR3 reads CASSSAGGDEQFF. For the CDR3, the DNA is TGTGCCAGCAGCTCGGCGGGGGGAGATGAGCAGTTCTTC.

The CDR3 DNA sequence: TGTGCCAGCACCTACAGAAGGGCCTACACGGATACGCAGTATTTT. It translates to CASTYRRAYTDTQYF. The chain is built from TRBV7-2 and TRBJ2-3; D unclear. Trimming took off 7 bases at V and 6 bases at J, with 20 bases between the two ends. This CDR3 is built from 15 residues. Looked up from germline, CDR1 is SGHTA and CDR2 is FQGNSA.

In its sample, this clonotype was seen a few times. The chain joins TRBV12-3 or TRBV12-4 to TRBJ2-5, with TRBD2 identical over 8 bases. CDR3 size: 13 residues. V lost 4 bases and J lost 7; bases outside the gene matches: 5. CDR3 sequence reads: CASSSPSGGTQYF. The CDR3 bases are TGTGCCAGCAGTTCCCCCAGCGGGGGGACCCAGTACTTC.

This clonotype was seen only a few times. The chain joins TRBV6-1 to TRBJ1-6; 9 bases align to TRBD1. This CDR3 is 14 amino acids long. CDR1 and CDR2 (germline): MNHNS, SASEGT. Trimming at V came to 8 bases and at J to 8 bases, leaving 7 bases not matched to a gene. As DNA, the CDR3 is TGTGCCAGCTCGCGGGACAGGGTATATTCACCCCTCCACTTT. Translation: CASSRDRVYSPLHF.

This clonotype was seen only a few times. This chain joins TRBV7-9 and TRBJ2-3; 8 nucleotides align to TRBD1. CDR1 is SEHNR, CDR2 FQNEAQ, per germline (reference sequence). Trimming cost V 3 bases and J 3 bases; bases outside gene matches: 5. The CDR3 sequence is 15 residues long. The CDR3 region has the DNA TGTGCCAGCAGCTTCCAGGGGGCTGGAACAGATACGCAGTATTTT. Translating it yields CASSFQGAGTDTQYF.

This clonotype came up many times. This chain links TRBV27 with TRBJ2-7; TRBD2 might be the D (5 bases). Germline CDR1 MNHEY, CDR2 SMNVEV (reference sequence). This CDR3 comprises 13 residues. The V end was cut by 7 bases, the J end by 6 bases, with 16 bases between. In nucleotides, the CDR3 is TGTGCCAGCATCGGGCTAGCTTCCCTCGAGCAGTACGTC. It translates to CASIGLASLEQYV.